This is a list of T cell receptor beta chains from one sample in a study of radiation and T cells in renal cell carcinoma. TCRdb's table, derived via immunoSEQ multiplex PCR, lists solely in-frame clones and lacks some. The data show about 120,000 clones, approximately 78% seen once. Material: blood, obtained from a patient whose treatment included radiotherapy and nephrectomy. Receptors originate from a woman aged 60-75 years with renal cell carcinoma. Each CDR3 is given with its conserved first and last residue. The D gene is left open where the match is weak. Not all rows give a size; the values are once, few, many and, for expanded clones, a class.

TRBV4-1,.,.,15,TRBJ2-7,TGCGCCAGCAGCCAAGATCCGATAGATTCGTACGAGCAGTACTTC,CASSQDPIDSYEQYF
TRBV6-5,.,many,14,TRBJ1-2,TGTGCCAGTTTCCGGGACCAGGGCTCGGGGGGCTACACCTTC,CASFRDQGSGGYTF
TRBV5-5,.,.,14,TRBJ2-1,TGTGCCAGCAGCTTGCCGGGACGGATTAATGAGCAGTTCTTC,CASSLPGRINEQFF
TRBV19,TRBD2,.,15,TRBJ2-1,TGTGCCAGTAGCTCCGGGACTAGCGGGAGCAATGAGCAGTTCTTC,CASSSGTSGSNEQFF
TRBV11-3,.,.,16,TRBJ2-1,TGTGCCAGCAGCCCACGAAGGGGGGGGGCTATCTATGAGCAGTTCTTC,CASSPRRGGAIYEQFF
TRBV7-9,TRBD1,.,15,TRBJ1-5,TGTGCCAGCAGCTTAGGGGACAGGCTCAATCAGCCCCAGCATTTT,CASSLGDRLNQPQHF
TRBV11-2,TRBD2,.,13,TRBJ2-7,TGTGCCAGCAGCTTCCGGACTAGCCTTGGGGCGTACTTC,CASSFRTSLGAYF
TRBV7-9,.,.,14,TRBJ2-7,TGTGCCAGCCTCCCCACACAAGACTCCTACGAGCAGTACTTC,CASLPTQDSYEQYF
TRBV2,.,few,12,TRBJ1-1,TGTGCCAGCACGTTGATGTACACTGAAGCTTTCTTT,CASTLMYTEAFF
TRBV5-1,TRBD2,.,17,TRBJ2-3,TGCGCCAGCAGCTTGGATCCTAGCGGGAGGGCCGGGGATACGCAGTATTTT,CASSLDPSGRAGDTQYF
TRBV2,TRBD2,.,13,TRBJ2-5,TGTGCCAGAAGGACTAGCGGTCAAGAGACCCAGTACTTC,CARRTSGQETQYF
TRBV15,.,.,13,TRBJ2-2,TGTGCCACCAGCGTCTACAGGGCCGGGGAGCTGTTTTTT,CATSVYRAGELFF
TRBV19,TRBD1,.,15,TRBJ1-2,TGTGCCAGTACTAACCAGGGGGTAGTGAACTATGGCTACACCTTC,CASTNQGVVNYGYTF
TRBV2,.,.,14,TRBJ2-1,TGTGCCAGCAGTGACCGGGGACCCTACAATGAGCAGTTCTTC,CASSDRGPYNEQFF
TRBV7-6,.,.,13,TRBJ2-4,TGTGCCAGCAGCTTAGCGCGGGGAAACATTCAGTACTTC,CASSLARGNIQYF
TRBV28,TRBD2,.,15,TRBJ2-3,TGTGCCAGCAGTTTGGAGCGGGGGGGCAAAGATACGCAGTATTTT,CASSLERGGKDTQYF
TRBV10-3,.,.,15,TRBJ2-3,TGTGCCATCAGAAGGACAGTTGCTCTGACAGATACGCAGTATTTT,CAIRRTVALTDTQYF
TRBV4-3,.,.,16,TRBJ1-2,TGCGCCAGCAGCCAAGATCTCGGGACGCAAATCTATGGCTACACCTTC,CASSQDLGTQIYGYTF
TRBV11-3,.,.,13,TRBJ1-1,TGTGCCAGCAGCTTGGACAGGAACACTGAAGCTTTCTTT,CASSLDRNTEAFF
TRBV5-6,.,.,15,TRBJ1-1,TGTGCCAGCAGCCTGTTGGCGGGTTCATGGACTGAAGCTTTCTTT,CASSLLAGSWTEAFF
TRBV14,TRBD2,.,13,TRBJ2-7,TGTGCCAGCAGCACGGGACTAGCCTACGAGCAGTACTTC,CASSTGLAYEQYF
TRBV5-6,.,few,15,TRBJ1-1,TGTGCCAGCAACTTGGGGTGGGGGATGAACACTGAAGCTTTCTTT,CASNLGWGMNTEAFF
TRBV19,.,.,14,TRBJ2-7,TGTGCCAGTAGTATAGAGGCGACCGCGGGGGAGCAGTACTTC,CASSIEATAGEQYF
TRBV28,TRBD1,.,15,TRBJ1-2,TGTGCCAGCAGTTCAGGGGGCGCGCAGTACTATGGCTACACCTTC,CASSSGGAQYYGYTF
TRBV6-5,TRBD1,.,14,TRBJ1-5,TGTGCCAGCAGTTTGACAGGGGGCAATCAGCCCCAGCATTTT,CASSLTGGNQPQHF
TRBV11-2,.,few,14,TRBJ2-7,TGTGCCAGCAGCTTAGATGGTGTAACCTACGAGCAGTACTTC,CASSLDGVTYEQYF
TRBV7-9,TRBD2,once,16,TRBJ2-3,TGTGCCAGCAGCTTAGCCCTAGCGGGAGAGACAGATACGCAGTATTTT,CASSLALAGETDTQYF
TRBV19,TRBD1,.,14,TRBJ2-1,TGTGCCAGTAGTATCGAGGGACAGATCAATGAGCAGTTCTTC,CASSIEGQINEQFF
TRBV10-2,TRBD1,.,15,TRBJ1-3,TGCGCCAGCAGTGGGGGACAGGGGAAAGGAAACACCATATATTTT,CASSGGQGKGNTIYF
TRBV7-2,.,.,15,TRBJ2-5,TGTGCCAGCAGCTTATGGAGGGGGTACCAAGAGACCCAGTACTTC,CASSLWRGYQETQYF
TRBV7-9,.,.,16,TRBJ1-5,TGTGCCAGCAGCGAGGGCGGGGCTTATAGCAATCAGCCCCAGCATTTT,CASSEGGAYSNQPQHF
TRBV7-9,.,.,14,TRBJ1-4,TGTGCCAGCAGCCAAAGCGGACTTAATGAAAAACTGTTTTTT,CASSQSGLNEKLFF
TRBV7-9,TRBD2,.,18,TRBJ2-5,TGTGCCAGCAGCTTAGGTACTAGCGGGAGCATCTGGCAAGAGACCCAGTACTTC,CASSLGTSGSIWQETQYF
TRBV15,.,.,15,TRBJ2-1,TGTGCCACCAGCAGATCGAATACCTTTGGGCATGAGCAGTTCTTC,CATSRSNTFGHEQFF
TRBV9,.,.,13,TRBJ2-5,TGTGCCAGCAGCGTAGTCCCTCAAGAGACCCAGTACTTC,CASSVVPQETQYF
TRBV6-1,TRBD1,.,12,TRBJ2-1,TGTGCCACCCCCCAGGGGGTGGGTGAGCAGTTCTTC,CATPQGVGEQFF
TRBV18,.,.,13,TRBJ1-1,TGTGCCAGCTCCCTGAACCGGGACACTGAAGCTTTCTTT,CASSLNRDTEAFF
TRBV9,.,.,13,TRBJ1-5,TGTGCCAGCAGCCCAGAAAATTTGGGGCCCCAGCATTTT,CASSPENLGPQHF
TRBV27,TRBD1,.,17,TRBJ2-7,TGTGCCAGCAGTCCCACCGCCGGGACAGTCATAGTTTACGAGCAGTACTTC,CASSPTAGTVIVYEQYF
TRBV9,TRBD2,.,15,TRBJ2-7,TGTGCCAGCAGCAAACATAGCGGGAGCGCCTACGAGCAGTACTTC,CASSKHSGSAYEQYF
TRBV28,.,.,14,TRBJ1-1,TGTGCCAGCACCCTCAGGCCGGAGAACACTGAAGCTTTCTTT,CASTLRPENTEAFF
TRBV10-3,TRBD1,.,12,TRBJ1-2,TGTGCCAGCCGACAGGGCGACTATGGCTACACCTTC,CASRQGDYGYTF
TRBV28,.,.,14,TRBJ1-5,TGTGCCAGCAGCCTTATTCAGGGGACGGAGCCCCAGCATTTT,CASSLIQGTEPQHF
TRBV5-4,.,.,14,TRBJ2-7,TGTGCCAGCAGCTTGGAAGTAGGGAACTACGAGCAGTACTTC,CASSLEVGNYEQYF
TRBV10-3,TRBD1,.,13,TRBJ2-7,TGTGCCATCAGGGATCAGGGGGCATACGAGCAGTACTTC,CAIRDQGAYEQYF
TRBV6-1,TRBD1,once,15,TRBJ1-2,TGTGCCAGCAGTGAAGCAGAGGACAGGGTCGGTGGCTACACCTTC,CASSEAEDRVGGYTF
TRBV5-5,.,.,15,TRBJ1-5,TGTGCCAGCAGCTTGGACGGCCGCAGCAATCAGCCCCAGCATTTT,CASSLDGRSNQPQHF
TRBV19,.,.,13,TRBJ1-1,TGTGCCAGTAGTATCGGGGGGAACACTGAAGCTTTCTTT,CASSIGGNTEAFF
TRBV19,.,.,13,TRBJ2-7,TGTGCCAGTAGTATTGATCGGGAATACGAGCAGTACTTC,CASSIDREYEQYF
TRBV5-6,.,.,14,TRBJ1-2,TGTGCCAGCAGCTTCCAGGGGCCTAACTATGGCTACACCTTC,CASSFQGPNYGYTF
TRBV28,.,.,11,TRBJ1-5,TGTGCCAGCAGTGGGAATCAGCCCCAGCATTTT,CASSGNQPQHF
TRBV28,.,once,16,TRBJ2-7,TGTGCCAGCCCACCTGCCAATAGGCTGAGTAACTACGAGCAGTACTTC,CASPPANRLSNYEQYF
TRBV7-6,.,.,15,TRBJ2-7,TGTGCCAGCAGCTTAGCGCACGGCGCAGGGTACGAGCAGTACTTC,CASSLAHGAGYEQYF
TRBV9,.,.,14,TRBJ1-5,TGTGCCAGCAGCCCAGCGGACATAAATCAGCCCCAGCATTTT,CASSPADINQPQHF